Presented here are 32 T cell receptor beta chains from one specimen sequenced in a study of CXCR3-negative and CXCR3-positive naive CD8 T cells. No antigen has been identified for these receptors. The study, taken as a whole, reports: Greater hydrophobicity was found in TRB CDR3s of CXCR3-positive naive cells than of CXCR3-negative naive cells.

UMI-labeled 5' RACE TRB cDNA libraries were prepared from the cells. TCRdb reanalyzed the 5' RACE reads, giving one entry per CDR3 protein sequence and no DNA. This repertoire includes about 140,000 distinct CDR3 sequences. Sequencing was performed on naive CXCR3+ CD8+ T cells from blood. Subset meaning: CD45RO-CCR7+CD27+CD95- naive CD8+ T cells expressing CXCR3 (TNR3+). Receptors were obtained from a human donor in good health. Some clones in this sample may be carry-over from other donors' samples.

The CDR3 loop reads CASSSILAGATDEQFF. The chain joins TRBV13 to TRBJ2-1; TCRdb gives TRBD2 as the D gene, but with no DNA this cannot be confirmed. Germline CDR1 is PRHDT and CDR2 is FYEKMQ (reference sequence). The CDR3 is 16 residues long.

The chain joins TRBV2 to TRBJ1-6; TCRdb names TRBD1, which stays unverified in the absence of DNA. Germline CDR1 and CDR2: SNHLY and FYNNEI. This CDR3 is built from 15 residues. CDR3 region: CASKRGGSYNSPLHF. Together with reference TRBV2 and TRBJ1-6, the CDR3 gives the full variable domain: EPEVTQTPSHQVTQMGQEVILRCVPISNHLYFYWYRQILGQKVEFLVSFYNNEISEKSEIFDDQFSVERPDGSNFTLKIRSTKLEDSAMYFCASKRGGSYNSPLHFGNGTRLTVT.

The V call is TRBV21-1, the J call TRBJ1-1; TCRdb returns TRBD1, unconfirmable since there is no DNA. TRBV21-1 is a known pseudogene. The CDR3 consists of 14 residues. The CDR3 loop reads CASSKVRGPTEAFF.

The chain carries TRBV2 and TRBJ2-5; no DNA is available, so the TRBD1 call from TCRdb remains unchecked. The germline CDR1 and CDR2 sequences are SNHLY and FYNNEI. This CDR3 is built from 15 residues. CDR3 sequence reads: CASRSWGEWGETQYF.

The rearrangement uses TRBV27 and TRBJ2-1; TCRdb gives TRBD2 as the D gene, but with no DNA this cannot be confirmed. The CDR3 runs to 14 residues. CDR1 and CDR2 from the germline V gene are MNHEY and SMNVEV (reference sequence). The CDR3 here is CASSLGRGNNEQFF.

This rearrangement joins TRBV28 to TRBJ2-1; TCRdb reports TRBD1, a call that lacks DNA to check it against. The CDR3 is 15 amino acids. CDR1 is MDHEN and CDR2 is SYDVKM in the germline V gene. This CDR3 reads CASSLGSAPLNEQFF.

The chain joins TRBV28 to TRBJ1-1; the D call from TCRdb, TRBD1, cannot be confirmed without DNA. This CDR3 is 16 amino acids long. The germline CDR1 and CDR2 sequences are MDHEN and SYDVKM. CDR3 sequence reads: CASSLLTGHLNTEAFF.

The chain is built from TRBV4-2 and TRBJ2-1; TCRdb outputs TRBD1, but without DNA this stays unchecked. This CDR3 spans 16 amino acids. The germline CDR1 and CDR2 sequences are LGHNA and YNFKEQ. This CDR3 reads CASSRRWTDSYNEQFF.

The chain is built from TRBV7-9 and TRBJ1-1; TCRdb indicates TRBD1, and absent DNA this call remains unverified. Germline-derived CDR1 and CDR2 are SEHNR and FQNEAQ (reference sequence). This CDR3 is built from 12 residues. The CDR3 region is CASSTRDHEAFF. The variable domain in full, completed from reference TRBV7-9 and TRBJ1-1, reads DTGVSQNPRHKITKRGQNVTFRCDPISEHNRLYWYRQTLGQGPEFLTYFQNEAQLEKSRLLSDRFSAERPKGSFSTLEIQRTEQGDSAMYLCASSTRDHEAFFGQGTRLTVV.

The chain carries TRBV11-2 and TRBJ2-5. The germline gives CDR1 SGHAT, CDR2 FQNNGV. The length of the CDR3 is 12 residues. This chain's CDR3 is CASTGFPETQYF.

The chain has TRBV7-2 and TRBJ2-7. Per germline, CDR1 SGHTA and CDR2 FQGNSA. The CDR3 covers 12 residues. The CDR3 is CASSYFAYEQYF.

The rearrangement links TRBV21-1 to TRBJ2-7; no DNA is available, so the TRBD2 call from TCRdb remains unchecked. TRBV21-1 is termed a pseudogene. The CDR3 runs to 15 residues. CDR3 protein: CASSKEKRGDHEQYF.

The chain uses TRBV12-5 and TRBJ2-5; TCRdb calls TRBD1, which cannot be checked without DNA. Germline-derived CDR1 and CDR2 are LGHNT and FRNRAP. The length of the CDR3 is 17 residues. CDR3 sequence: CASGPPAGQGRQETQYF.

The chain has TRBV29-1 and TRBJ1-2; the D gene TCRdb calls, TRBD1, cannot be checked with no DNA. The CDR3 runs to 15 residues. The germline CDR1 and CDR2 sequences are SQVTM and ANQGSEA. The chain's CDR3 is CSVEGPGQGDYGYTF.

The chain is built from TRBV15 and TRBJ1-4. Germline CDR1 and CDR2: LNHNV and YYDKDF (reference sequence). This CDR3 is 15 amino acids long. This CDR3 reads CATSREGRTNEKLFF.

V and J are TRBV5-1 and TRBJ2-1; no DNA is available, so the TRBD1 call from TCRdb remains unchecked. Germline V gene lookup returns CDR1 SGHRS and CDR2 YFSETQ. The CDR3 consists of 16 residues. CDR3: CATSLSGSLFGDEQFF.

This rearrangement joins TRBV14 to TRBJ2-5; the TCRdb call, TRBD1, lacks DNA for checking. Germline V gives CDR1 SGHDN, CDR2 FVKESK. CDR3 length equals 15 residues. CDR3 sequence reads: CASSQGSGLQETQYF.

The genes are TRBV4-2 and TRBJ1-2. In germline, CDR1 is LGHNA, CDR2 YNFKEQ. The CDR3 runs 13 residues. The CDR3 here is CASSQVADYGYTF.

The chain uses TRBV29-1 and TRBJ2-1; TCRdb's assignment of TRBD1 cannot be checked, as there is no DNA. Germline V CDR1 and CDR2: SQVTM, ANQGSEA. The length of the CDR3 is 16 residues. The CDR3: CSVEAGAVLTYNEQFF.

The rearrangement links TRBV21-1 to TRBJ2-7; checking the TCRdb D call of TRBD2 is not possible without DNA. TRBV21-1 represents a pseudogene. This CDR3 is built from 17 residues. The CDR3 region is CASSKGDSGRARNEQYF.

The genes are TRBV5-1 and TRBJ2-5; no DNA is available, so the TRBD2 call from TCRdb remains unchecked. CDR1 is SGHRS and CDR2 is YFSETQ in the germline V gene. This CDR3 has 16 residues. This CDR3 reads CASSVDPGGYQETQYF.

Here the CDR3 reads CASTSGTSGRTTSYNEQFF. The chain recombines TRBV7-8 with TRBJ2-1; TCRdb's D gene call, TRBD2, goes unchecked for lack of DNA. The V gene's germline CDR1 is SGHVS and CDR2 FQNEAQ. The CDR3 length is 19 residues.

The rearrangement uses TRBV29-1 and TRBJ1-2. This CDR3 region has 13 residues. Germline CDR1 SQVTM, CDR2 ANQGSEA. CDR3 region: CSVDLSLNYGYTF.

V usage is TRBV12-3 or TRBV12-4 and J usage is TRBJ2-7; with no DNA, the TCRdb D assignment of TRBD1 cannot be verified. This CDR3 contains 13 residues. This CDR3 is CASSIGTGYEQYF.

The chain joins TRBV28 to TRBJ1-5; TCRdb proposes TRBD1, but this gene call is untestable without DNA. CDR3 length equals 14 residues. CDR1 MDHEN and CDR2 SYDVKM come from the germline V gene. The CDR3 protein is CASSSGQGWQPQHF.

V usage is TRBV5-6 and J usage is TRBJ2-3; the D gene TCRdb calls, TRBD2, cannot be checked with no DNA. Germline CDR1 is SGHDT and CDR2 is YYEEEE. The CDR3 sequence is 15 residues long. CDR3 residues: CASRPTSGRADTQYF.

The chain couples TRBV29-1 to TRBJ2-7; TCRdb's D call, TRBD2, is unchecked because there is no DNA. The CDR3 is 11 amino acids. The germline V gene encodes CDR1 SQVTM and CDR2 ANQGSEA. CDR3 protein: CSAAGDYEQYF.

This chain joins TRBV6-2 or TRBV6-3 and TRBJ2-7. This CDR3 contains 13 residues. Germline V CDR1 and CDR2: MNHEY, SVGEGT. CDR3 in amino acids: CASSSTSSYEQYF.

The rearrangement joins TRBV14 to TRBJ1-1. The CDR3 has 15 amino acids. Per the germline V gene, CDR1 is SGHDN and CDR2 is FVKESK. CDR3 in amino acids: CASSPLVRVGTEAFF. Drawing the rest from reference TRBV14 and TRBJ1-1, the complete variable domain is EAGVTQFPSHSVIEKGQTVTLRCDPISGHDNLYWYRRVMGKEIKFLLHFVKESKQDESGMPNNRFLAERTGGTYSTLKVQPAELEDSGVYFCASSPLVRVGTEAFFGQGTRLTVV.

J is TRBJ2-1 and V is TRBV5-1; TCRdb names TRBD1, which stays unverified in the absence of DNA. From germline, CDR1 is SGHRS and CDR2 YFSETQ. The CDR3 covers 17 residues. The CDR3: CASSWGLTGTDYNEQFF.

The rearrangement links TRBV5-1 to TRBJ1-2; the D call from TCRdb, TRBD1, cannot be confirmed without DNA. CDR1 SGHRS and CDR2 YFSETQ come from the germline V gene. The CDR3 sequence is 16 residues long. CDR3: CASSSGQGRSVYGYTF.

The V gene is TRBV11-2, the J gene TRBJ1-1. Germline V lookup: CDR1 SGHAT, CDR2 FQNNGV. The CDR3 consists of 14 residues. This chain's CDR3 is CASSLGYVNTEAFF.